The 22 T cell receptor beta chains below all came from one sample that was sequenced in a study of T cell clonality in common variable immunodeficiency. Profiled with immunoSEQ multiplex PCR; TCRdb holds only in-frame clones, not every one. The record shows tens of thousands of clones for this sample, with no singletons present. Material for sequencing was peripheral blood mononuclear cells. Receptors were obtained from a person aged 18 to 75 in good health.

This clone was observed a few times. The missing CDR3 end, 3 residues past where the read stops, is filled in from the germline J gene. V and J are TRBV6-2 or TRBV6-3 and TRBJ2-3, with 8 positions matching TRBD2. V shed 5 bases and J 6 bases; nucleotides not matched to a gene: 13. The CDR3 totals 16 residues. Germline V gives CDR1 MNHEY, CDR2 SVGEGT. CDR3 sequence: CASSPSGLLRRDTQYF. CDR3 DNA (partial): TGTGCCAGCAGTCCTAGCGGGCTATTGAGGAGGGATACG.

This clone was seen at least ten times. The read comes to an end 3 residues before the CDR3 does, leaving the germline J gene to fill in the end. This chain links TRBV12-3 or TRBV12-4 with TRBJ2-3; 7 positions agree with TRBD2. Trimming at V came to 6 bases and at J to 0 bases, leaving 6 bases not matched to a gene. The CDR3 length is 15 residues. CDR3 sequence reads: CASSQTSQSTDTQYF. CDR3 bases read: TGTGCCAGCAGCCAGACTAGCCAAAGCACAGATACG.

This clone was seen many times. The sequenced fragment ends 3 residues before the CDR3 boundary, so the rest is inferred from the germline J gene. This chain connects TRBV7-3 to TRBJ2-1; 11 bases align to TRBD2. CDR3 length equals 15 residues. The V and J ends lost 5 bases and 6 bases, in that order; junction bases with no gene match: 6. Germline V lookup: CDR1 SGHTA, CDR2 FQGTGA. CDR3 bases read: TGTGCCAGCAGCCCCCTAGCGGGAGGTTCCAATGAG. Translated: CASSPLAGGSNE. The whole CDR3 protein is CASSPLAGGSNEQFF.

In its sample, this clone was seen many times. The CDR3 spells CSARDSGLAGSYNEQFF. Partial CDR3 DNA: TGCAGTGCTAGAGATTCTGGGCTAGCGGGTAGCTACAATGAG. The gene calls are TRBV20-1 and TRBJ2-1; 8 nucleotides agree with TRBD2. Coverage ceases 3 residues before the CDR3 finishes, and the germline J gene fills in the end. The CDR3 extends over 17 amino acids. CDR1 is DFQATT and CDR2 is SNEGSKA in the germline V gene (reference sequence). The junction had 10 bases not matched to a gene; V was cut back by 0 bases and J by 3 bases.

This clone was observed at least ten times. The CDR3 end is not reached by the read, which stops 3 residues before it; the germline J gene fills it in. The chain links TRBV7-8 to TRBJ1-4, with a possible D match to TRBD1 (6 bases). This CDR3 region has 15 residues. V shed 5 bases and J shed 2 bases, with 12 bases lying between them. Per the germline V gene, CDR1 is SGHVS and CDR2 is FQNEAQ. CDR3 bases read: TGTGCCAGCAGCGTCAGGGGTGGGACTAATGAAAAA. Protein: CASSVRGGTNEK. The complete CDR3 protein is CASSVRGGTNEKLFF.

This clone was recorded at least ten times. Read data end 3 residues before the CDR3 end; the end is taken from the germline J gene. The chain uses TRBV14 and TRBJ2-2; D not resolved. The CDR3 is 15 amino acids. CDR1 SGHDN and CDR2 FVKESK come from the germline V gene. V was cut by 0 bases and J by 7 bases, with 12 bases left in between. CDR3 region: CASSQDAALGGELFF. The part of the CDR3 DNA that was read is TGTGCCAGCAGCCAAGATGCGGCTTTGGGCGGGGAG. Filled out from reference TRBV14 and TRBJ2-2, the complete variable domain reads EAGVTQFPSHSVIEKGQTVTLRCDPISGHDNLYWYRRVMGKEIKFLLHFVKESKQDESGMPNNRFLAERTGGTYSTLKVQPAELEDSGVYFCASSQDAALGGELFFGEGSRLTVL.

Many counts were recorded for this clone. The read comes to an end 3 residues before the CDR3 does, leaving the germline J gene to fill in the end. J is TRBJ2-5 and V is TRBV6-2 or TRBV6-3; TRBD2 aligns across 7 bases. The germline CDR1 and CDR2 sequences are MNHEY and SVGEGT. J lost 2 bases, V lost 4 bases, and 4 bases had no gene match. CDR3 size: 14 residues. Partial CDR3 DNA: TGTGCCAGCAGTTGGCGGGGGAGACAAGAGACC. It translates to CASSWRGRQET. The full CDR3 is CASSWRGRQETQYF.

This clone was counted ten times or more. The read terminates 3 residues ahead of where the CDR3 ends, so the germline J gene completes it. The V call is TRBV19, the J call TRBJ2-2; possible D gene TRBD1, 5 bases. The germline V gene has CDR1 LNHDA and CDR2 SQIVND (reference sequence). The CDR3 consists of 14 residues. Trimming took 11 bases from V and 6 from J, leaving 19 bases between them. The sequenced part of the CDR3 DNA is TGTGCCGCGTGGGGCAGGATAGGATCCGGGGAG. This codes for CAAWGRIGSGE. The complete CDR3 reads CAAWGRIGSGELFF.

The table lists this clone with many counts. The junction shows a germline mismatch at one end, possibly a read error. The CDR3 is cut off 3 residues early in the read; its end comes from the germline J gene. This chain connects TRBV4-1 to TRBJ2-7; D unclear. The length of the CDR3 is 14 residues. Germline V CDR1 and CDR2: MGHRA, YSYEKL. This CDR3 reads CTSSVRITSYEQYF. CDR3 DNA (partial): TGCACCAGCAGCGTCCGTATTACCAGCTACGAG.

This clone was seen many times. The read ends 3 residues early relative to the CDR3; the germline J gene fills the gap. V is TRBV5-1 and J is TRBJ2-3; perhaps TRBD1 as D (5 bases). The CDR3 consists of 15 residues. CDR1 is SGHRS and CDR2 is YFSETQ in the germline V gene. V lost 1 base and J 7 bases, leaving 16 bases between the germline ends. The CDR3 reads CASSLRGTGMNTQYF. The DNA read from the CDR3 is TGCGCCAGCAGCTTGAGGGGTACCGGAATGAATACG. Full variable domain (rest looked up from reference TRBV5-1 and TRBJ2-3): KAGVTQTPRYLIKTRGQQVTLSCSPISGHRSVSWYQQTPGQGLQFLFEYFSETQRNKGNFPGRFSGRQFSNSRSEMNVSTLELGDSALYLCASSLRGTGMNTQYFGPGTRLTVL.

This clone was counted many times. CDR3 DNA (partial): TGTGCCAGTGCCAATATAGCGGGAGCCTACAATGAG. It encodes CASANIAGAYNE. The entire CDR3 reads CASANIAGAYNEQFF. The rearrangement uses TRBV28 and TRBJ2-1; TRBD2 matches at 9 bases. The missing CDR3 end, 3 residues past where the read stops, is filled in from the germline J gene. Per the germline V gene, CDR1 is MDHEN and CDR2 is SYDVKM. Unmatched junction bases numbered 8, after V lost 9 bases and J lost 2 bases. CDR3 size: 15 residues.

The sample holds many counts of this clone. The read ends 3 residues shy of where the CDR3 ends; the end is completed using the germline J gene. The V call is TRBV20-1, the J call TRBJ1-6; D is ambiguous. The V gene's germline CDR1 is DFQATT and CDR2 SNEGSKA (reference sequence). Trimming stripped 4 bases from V and 6 bases from J, with 13 bases between. This CDR3 region has 14 residues. The CDR3 loop reads CSAITQVTNSPLHF. The sequenced CDR3 bases are TGCAGTGCTATTACGCAGGTCACTAATTCACCC.

This clone has ten or more counts. The read gets to within 3 residues of the CDR3 end, and the germline J gene fills in the rest. This sequence joins TRBV5-8 and TRBJ1-4; 9 bases align to TRBD1. The CDR3 consists of 15 residues. Trimming removed 2 bases from V and 5 bases from J; junction bases left unmatched: 4. CDR1 and CDR2 (germline): SGHTS, YDEGEE. CDR3 DNA, as far as it was read: TGTGCCAGCAGCTTACCGGGACAGGGAAATGAAAAA. Amino acid sequence: CASSLPGQGNEK. The entire CDR3 protein reads CASSLPGQGNEKLFF.

Ten or more counts support this clone. The read gets to within 3 residues of the CDR3 end, and the germline J gene fills in the rest. The chain is built from TRBV20-1 and TRBJ1-5; TRBD1 might be the D (6 bases). The CDR3 has 13 amino acids. With 3 bases removed from V and 4 bases from J, the gap between germline ends came to 10 bases. Germline CDR1 DFQATT, CDR2 SNEGSKA (reference sequence). CDR3 bases read: TGCAGTGCTAGTGGACAGCTTAATCAGCCC. Its translation: CSASGQLNQP. The whole CDR3 sequence is CSASGQLNQPQHF.

This clone was observed many times. Coverage ceases 3 residues before the CDR3 finishes, and the germline J gene fills in the end. The rearrangement links TRBV9 to TRBJ2-5, with TRBD2 matching over 8 bases. This CDR3 contains 16 residues. Looked up from germline, CDR1 is SGDLS and CDR2 is YYNGEE. The trim removed 1 base at V and 2 bases at J, leaving 7 bases unmatched. CDR3 sequence: CASSVLGGRTQETQYF. The sequenced CDR3 bases are TGTGCCAGCAGCGTACTAGGCGGGAGGACTCAAGAGACC.

This clone was seen many times. Read sequence stops 3 residues before the CDR3 end, and the germline J gene provides the missing end. V is TRBV2 and J is TRBJ2-7, with a tentative D call TRBD1 (5 bases). Germline assignment: CDR1 SNHLY and CDR2 FYNNEI. The V end lost 0 bases, the J end lost 3 bases, and 12 bases lay between the germline ends. The CDR3 contains 15 residues. Incomplete CDR3 DNA: TGTGCCAGCAGTGAAGCTCTCAGGGTTAACTACGAG. Its protein product is CASSEALRVNYE. The full CDR3 reads CASSEALRVNYEQYF.

This clone was counted many times. Read coverage stops 3 residues before the CDR3 terminus; the germline J gene supplies the remainder. V and J are TRBV12-3 or TRBV12-4 and TRBJ2-5; D is perhaps TRBD1 (6 bases). The CDR3 consists of 13 residues. V lost 6 bases and J lost 7, with 15 bases in between. The CDR3 is CASSRTVGGTQYF. CDR3 DNA (partial): TGTGCCAGCAGCCGTACGGTAGGGGGGACC.

The table lists this clone with many counts. Read coverage stops 3 residues before the CDR3 terminus; the germline J gene supplies the remainder. The chain links TRBV24-1 to TRBJ2-3; tentatively, D is TRBD1 or TRBD2 (5 bases each). Germline V gene sequence: CDR1 KGHDR, CDR2 SFDVKD. This CDR3 region has 15 residues. Deletions cut 5 bases from V and 2 bases from J, with 13 bases between. Partial CDR3 DNA: TGTGCCACCAGTGTTGGCAGGGAGTTCACAGATACG. Encoded protein: CATSVGREFTDT. The CDR3 as a whole reads CATSVGREFTDTQYF.

Many counts were recorded for this clone. Read sequence stops 3 residues before the CDR3 end, and the germline J gene provides the missing end. V usage is TRBV6-2 or TRBV6-3 and J usage is TRBJ2-2; 7 bases fit TRBD1. Germline V lookup: CDR1 MNHEY, CDR2 SVGEGT. V shed 5 bases and J 5 bases; nucleotides not matched to a gene: 11. This CDR3 contains 16 residues. The covered CDR3 bases are TGTGCCAGCAGTGGGGGACAGTTGCTTTCTACCGGGGAG. This sequence encodes CASSGGQLLSTGE. The entire CDR3 protein reads CASSGGQLLSTGELFF.

The sample holds many counts of this clone. The CDR3 goes on 3 residues after the read ends, and that part is filled in from the germline J gene. The genes are TRBV20-1 and TRBJ2-7; maybe TRBD2 (6 bases). CDR3 length: 15 amino acids. Germline CDR1 DFQATT, CDR2 SNEGSKA (reference sequence). V lost 4 bases and J lost 0, with 16 bases in between. The sequenced part of the CDR3 DNA is TGCAGTGCTACCACACAAGCGGGCCGCTCCTACGAG. Encoded protein: CSATTQAGRSYE. The entire CDR3 protein reads CSATTQAGRSYEQYF.

This clone appeared many times. The read falls 3 residues short of the CDR3 end, and the missing part is taken from the germline J gene. Other DNA sequences in this sample translate to the same CDR3. The chain recombines TRBV19 with TRBJ2-3, with D possibly being TRBD2 (6 bases). Germline CDR1 is LNHDA and CDR2 is SQIVND (reference sequence). The CDR3 length is 14 residues. Trimming took 10 bases from V and 0 from J, leaving 14 bases between them. The sequenced part of the CDR3 DNA is TGTGCCACACGAACCGGGACTAGCACAGATACG. It codes for CATRTGTSTDT. Given in full, the CDR3 is CATRTGTSTDTQYF.

This clone was counted at least ten times. The CDR3 DNA, read in part, is TGCAGTGCTAGAGACCCGAGAGCGGGAGGGAGCACAGATACG. Protein sequence: CSARDPRAGGSTDT. The whole CDR3 protein is CSARDPRAGGSTDTQYF. J is TRBJ2-3 and V is TRBV20-1; 10 nucleotides match TRBD2. Read coverage stops 3 residues before the CDR3 terminus; the germline J gene supplies the remainder. From germline, CDR1 is DFQATT and CDR2 SNEGSKA (reference sequence). The CDR3 is 17 amino acids. The junction had 6 bases not matched to a gene; V was cut back by 0 bases and J by 0 bases.